Listed below are T cell receptor beta chains from one sample, sequenced in a study of shared clonotypes between healthy human individuals. The data were produced by immunoSEQ multiplex PCR, yet TCRdb's version contains in-frame clones alone and is incomplete. This table holds roughly 2,500,000 clones, approximately 93% found once. The material sequenced was naive CD4+ T cells from PBMCs. The source is a man in his late teens or twenties in good health. Some clones in this sample may be carry-over from other donors' samples. Both conserved end residues are part of each CDR3. Each record gives: CDR3 protein, CDR3 DNA, V gene, D gene, J gene, clone size. D genes are given only for firm matches. A clone size is listed for some rows: how often the clone was seen (once, few, many), or a class if it is expanded.

CDR3 protein: CASSVKAGAGQPQHF
CDR3 DNA: TGTGCCAGCAGCGTTAAAGCAGGGGCGGGTCAGCCCCAGCATTTT
V gene: TRBV9
D gene: .
J gene: TRBJ1-5
clone size: .

CDR3 protein: CASSRLAGGKETQYF
CDR3 DNA: TGTGCCAGCAGTCGACTAGCGGGAGGCAAAGAGACCCAGTACTTC
V gene: TRBV6-5
D gene: TRBD2
J gene: TRBJ2-5
clone size: .

CDR3 protein: CAKNAGGELFF
CDR3 DNA: TGTGCTAAAAACGCCGGCGGGGAGCTGTTTTTT
V gene: TRBV21-1
D gene: .
J gene: TRBJ2-2
clone size: .

CDR3 protein: CASSQDRGGRIGELFF
CDR3 DNA: TGTGCCAGCAGCCAAGATCGGGGCGGGAGGATCGGGGAGCTGTTTTTT
V gene: TRBV14
D gene: TRBD2
J gene: TRBJ2-2
clone size: once

CDR3 protein: CASSSDNSPLHF
CDR3 DNA: TGCGCCAGCAGCTCGGATAATTCACCCCTCCACTTT
V gene: TRBV5-1
D gene: .
J gene: TRBJ1-6
clone size: .

CDR3 protein: CASSASGRERPGELFF
CDR3 DNA: TGTGCCAGCAGCGCCTCCGGGCGGGAGAGACCCGGGGAGCTGTTTTTT
V gene: TRBV13
D gene: TRBD2
J gene: TRBJ2-2
clone size: .

CDR3 protein: CASSSGRLTEETQYF
CDR3 DNA: TGTGCCAGCAGCTCCGGGAGGTTGACGGAAGAGACCCAGTACTTC
V gene: TRBV6-5
D gene: TRBD2
J gene: TRBJ2-5
clone size: once

CDR3 protein: CASSSESYEQYF
CDR3 DNA: TGTGCCAGTAGTTCGGAGTCCTACGAGCAGTACTTC
V gene: TRBV19
D gene: .
J gene: TRBJ2-7
clone size: .

CDR3 protein: CASSRGWGRANEKLFF
CDR3 DNA: TGTGCCAGCAGTAGGGGCTGGGGGCGGGCTAATGAAAAACTGTTTTTT
V gene: TRBV5-5
D gene: .
J gene: TRBJ1-4
clone size: .

CDR3 protein: CASSPPGGYGYTF
CDR3 DNA: TGTGCCAGCAGCCCCCCCGGGGGATATGGCTACACCTTC
V gene: TRBV7-2
D gene: .
J gene: TRBJ1-2
clone size: .

CDR3 protein: CASSLDSGGDGYTF
CDR3 DNA: TGCGCCAGCAGCCTGGACAGTGGCGGGGATGGCTACACCTTC
V gene: TRBV5-1
D gene: .
J gene: TRBJ1-2
clone size: .

CDR3 protein: CASSLEGSPLHF
CDR3 DNA: TGTGCCAGCAGCTTAGAGGGTTCACCCCTCCACTTT
V gene: TRBV7-9
D gene: .
J gene: TRBJ1-6
clone size: .

CDR3 protein: CASRPGQGYEQYF
CDR3 DNA: TGTGCCAGCAGACCGGGACAGGGCTACGAGCAGTACTTC
V gene: TRBV6-6
D gene: TRBD1
J gene: TRBJ2-7
clone size: .

CDR3 protein: CASSLQGAEYEQYF
CDR3 DNA: TGCGCCAGCAGCCTACAGGGGGCAGAGTACGAGCAGTACTTC
V gene: TRBV5-1
D gene: TRBD1
J gene: TRBJ2-7
clone size: .

CDR3 protein: CASSGGNSNQPQHF
CDR3 DNA: TGTGCCAGCAGTGGGGGTAATAGCAATCAGCCCCAGCATTTT
V gene: TRBV2
D gene: .
J gene: TRBJ1-5
clone size: .

CDR3 protein: CASSLGHYGYTF
CDR3 DNA: TGCGCCAGCAGCTTGGGACACTATGGCTACACCTTC
V gene: TRBV5-1
D gene: .
J gene: TRBJ1-2
clone size: .

CDR3 protein: CASSQEGGDQPQHF
CDR3 DNA: TGTGCCAGCAGCCAAGAGGGAGGGGATCAGCCCCAGCATTTT
V gene: TRBV4-2
D gene: .
J gene: TRBJ1-5
clone size: .

CDR3 protein: CASSFQGTAKNIQYF
CDR3 DNA: TGTGCCAGCAGCTTCCAGGGGACGGCCAAAAACATTCAGTACTTC
V gene: TRBV5-6
D gene: .
J gene: TRBJ2-4
clone size: .

CDR3 protein: CASSEGGQPQHF
CDR3 DNA: TGTGCCAGCAGTGAAGGAGGACAGCCCCAGCATTTT
V gene: TRBV6-5
D gene: .
J gene: TRBJ1-5
clone size: .

CDR3 protein: CALPVGDRAFF
CDR3 DNA: TGTGCCCTCCCGGTAGGGGATCGGGCTTTCTTT
V gene: TRBV30
D gene: .
J gene: TRBJ1-1
clone size: .

CDR3 protein: CASSPQGGARSGNTIYF
CDR3 DNA: TGTGCCAGCAGCCCTCAGGGGGGGGCGAGGTCTGGAAACACCATATATTTT
V gene: TRBV9
D gene: TRBD1
J gene: TRBJ1-3
clone size: .

CDR3 protein: CASSSIGLAGGSYEQFF
CDR3 DNA: TGTGCCAGCAGCTCGATCGGACTAGCGGGAGGGAGCTATGAGCAGTTCTTC
V gene: TRBV7-9
D gene: TRBD2
J gene: TRBJ2-1
clone size: .

CDR3 protein: CASPRNEQFF
CDR3 DNA: TGTGCCAGCCCACGAAATGAGCAGTTCTTC
V gene: TRBV28
D gene: .
J gene: TRBJ2-1
clone size: .

CDR3 protein: CASRGSGNTIYF
CDR3 DNA: TGTGCCAGTAGGGGCTCTGGAAACACCATATATTTT
V gene: TRBV27
D gene: .
J gene: TRBJ1-3
clone size: few

CDR3 protein: CASSLEILGYGYTF
CDR3 DNA: TGTGCCAGCAGCTTAGAAATCCTGGGGTATGGCTACACCTTC
V gene: TRBV7-8
D gene: .
J gene: TRBJ1-2
clone size: few

CDR3 protein: CASSGREYNEQFF
CDR3 DNA: TGTGCCAGCAGCGGGAGGGAATACAATGAGCAGTTCTTC
V gene: TRBV7-3
D gene: TRBD2
J gene: TRBJ2-1
clone size: .

CDR3 protein: CASSFRGETQYF
CDR3 DNA: TGTGCCAGCAGCTTCAGAGGGGAGACCCAGTACTTC
V gene: TRBV5-6
D gene: .
J gene: TRBJ2-5
clone size: .

CDR3 protein: CATRGLPPYEQYF
CDR3 DNA: TGTGCCACCAGGGGTTTACCCCCCTACGAGCAGTACTTC
V gene: TRBV19
D gene: .
J gene: TRBJ2-7
clone size: .

CDR3 protein: CAWSQSRLVYNEQFF
CDR3 DNA: TGTGCCTGGAGCCAGTCGAGACTAGTTTACAATGAGCAGTTCTTC
V gene: TRBV30
D gene: .
J gene: TRBJ2-1
clone size: .

CDR3 protein: CASSSQSGSSYEQYF
CDR3 DNA: TGTGCCAGCAGCTCGCAGAGCGGGAGCTCCTACGAGCAGTACTTC
V gene: TRBV7-2
D gene: TRBD2
J gene: TRBJ2-7
clone size: once

CDR3 protein: CASKNSFYGYTF
CDR3 DNA: TGTGCCAGCAAAAACAGCTTCTATGGCTACACCTTC
V gene: TRBV6-5
D gene: .
J gene: TRBJ1-2
clone size: .